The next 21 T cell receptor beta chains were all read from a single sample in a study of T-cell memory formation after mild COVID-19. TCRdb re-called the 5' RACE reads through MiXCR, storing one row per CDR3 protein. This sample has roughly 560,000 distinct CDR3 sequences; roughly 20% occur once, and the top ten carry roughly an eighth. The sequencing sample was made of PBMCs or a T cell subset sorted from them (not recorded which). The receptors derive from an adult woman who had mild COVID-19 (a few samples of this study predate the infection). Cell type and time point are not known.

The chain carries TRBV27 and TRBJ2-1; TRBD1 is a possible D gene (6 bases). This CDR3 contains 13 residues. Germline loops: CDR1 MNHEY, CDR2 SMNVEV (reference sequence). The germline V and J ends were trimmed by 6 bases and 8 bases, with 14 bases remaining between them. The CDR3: CASRLSRGHEQFF. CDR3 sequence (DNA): TGTGCCAGCAGGTTAAGCAGGGGACATGAGCAGTTCTTC.

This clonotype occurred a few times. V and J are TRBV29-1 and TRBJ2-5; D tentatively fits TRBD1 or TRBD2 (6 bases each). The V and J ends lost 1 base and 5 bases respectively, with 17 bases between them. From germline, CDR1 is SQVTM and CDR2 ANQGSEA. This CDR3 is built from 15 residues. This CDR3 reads CSVEGVGGPGETQYF. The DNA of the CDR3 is TGCAGCGTTGAAGGGGTTGGGGGGCCGGGGGAGACCCAGTACTTC.

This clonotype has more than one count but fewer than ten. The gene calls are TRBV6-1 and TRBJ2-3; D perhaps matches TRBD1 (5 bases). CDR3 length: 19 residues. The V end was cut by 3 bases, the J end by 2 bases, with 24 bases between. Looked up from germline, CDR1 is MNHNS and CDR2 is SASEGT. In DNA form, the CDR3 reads TGTGCCAGCAGTGACCCTGACAGATTGACAGTGGGATCCACAGATACGCAGTATTTT. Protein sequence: CASSDPDRLTVGSTDTQYF.

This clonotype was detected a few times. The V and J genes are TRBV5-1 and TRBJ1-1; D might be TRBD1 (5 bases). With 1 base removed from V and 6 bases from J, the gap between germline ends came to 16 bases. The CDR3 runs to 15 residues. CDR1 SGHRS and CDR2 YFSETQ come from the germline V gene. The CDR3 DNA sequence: TGCGCCAGCAGCTTGTGGGCAGGGAAAGAGGCTGAAGCTTTCTTT. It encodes CASSLWAGKEAEAFF.

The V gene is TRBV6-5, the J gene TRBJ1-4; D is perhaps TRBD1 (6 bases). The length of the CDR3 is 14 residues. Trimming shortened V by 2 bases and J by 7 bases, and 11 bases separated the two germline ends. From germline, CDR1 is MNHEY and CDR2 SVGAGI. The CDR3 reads CASSYGGAREKLFF. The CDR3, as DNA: TGTGCCAGCAGTTACGGGGGGGCGCGTGAAAAACTGTTTTTT.

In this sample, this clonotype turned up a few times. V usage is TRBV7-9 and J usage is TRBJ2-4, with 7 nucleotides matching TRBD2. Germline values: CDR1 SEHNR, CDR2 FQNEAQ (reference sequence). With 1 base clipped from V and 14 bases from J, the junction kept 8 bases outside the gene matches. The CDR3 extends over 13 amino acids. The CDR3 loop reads CASSLGGGRPKYF. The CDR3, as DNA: TGTGCCAGCAGCTTAGGGGGAGGGCGCCCAAAGTACTTC.

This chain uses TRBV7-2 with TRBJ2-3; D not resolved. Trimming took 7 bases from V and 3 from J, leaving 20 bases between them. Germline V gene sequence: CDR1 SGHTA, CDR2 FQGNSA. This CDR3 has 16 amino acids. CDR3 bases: TGTGCCAGCACCTGGCCGCTAGTTAGTCGGACAGATACGCAGTATTTT. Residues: CASTWPLVSRTDTQYF.

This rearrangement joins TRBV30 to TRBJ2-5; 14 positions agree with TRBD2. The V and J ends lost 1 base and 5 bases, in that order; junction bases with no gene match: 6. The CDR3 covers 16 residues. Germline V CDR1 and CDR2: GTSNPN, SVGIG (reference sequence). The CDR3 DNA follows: TGTGCCTGGAGTGCTGGGACTAGCGGGGGCCAGGAGACCCAGTACTTC. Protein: CAWSAGTSGGQETQYF.

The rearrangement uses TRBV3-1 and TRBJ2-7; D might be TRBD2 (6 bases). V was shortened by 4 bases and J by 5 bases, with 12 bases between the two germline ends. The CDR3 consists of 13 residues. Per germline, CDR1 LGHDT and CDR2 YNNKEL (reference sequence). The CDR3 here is CASSLRWRDEQYF. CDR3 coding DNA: TGTGCCAGCAGCCTACGGTGGAGGGACGAGCAGTACTTC.

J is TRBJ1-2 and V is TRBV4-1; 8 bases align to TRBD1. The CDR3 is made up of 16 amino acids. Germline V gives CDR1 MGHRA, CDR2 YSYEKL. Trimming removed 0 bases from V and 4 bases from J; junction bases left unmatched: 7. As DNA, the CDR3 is TGCGCCAGCAGCCAAGATCAAGCAGGGGGCAGCTATGGCTACACCTTC. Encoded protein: CASSQDQAGGSYGYTF.

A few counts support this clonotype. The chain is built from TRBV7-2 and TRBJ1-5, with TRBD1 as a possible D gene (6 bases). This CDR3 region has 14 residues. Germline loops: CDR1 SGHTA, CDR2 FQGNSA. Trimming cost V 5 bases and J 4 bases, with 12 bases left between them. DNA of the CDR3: TGTGCCAGCAGCCCGGGACACCCTAATCAGCCCCAGCATTTT. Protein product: CASSPGHPNQPQHF.

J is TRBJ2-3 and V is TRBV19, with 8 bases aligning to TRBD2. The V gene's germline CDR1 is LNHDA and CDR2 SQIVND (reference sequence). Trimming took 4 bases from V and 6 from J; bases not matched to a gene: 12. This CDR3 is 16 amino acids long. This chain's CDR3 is CASSTPGGTSKDTQYF. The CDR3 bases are TGTGCCAGTAGTACTCCCGGAGGGACTAGTAAGGATACGCAGTATTTT.

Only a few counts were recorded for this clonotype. CDR3 amino acids: CASSEISGELFF. DNA of the CDR3: TGTGCCAGCAGCGAAATCTCCGGGGAGCTGTTTTTT. This rearrangement joins TRBV7-9 to TRBJ2-2; D gene ambiguous. V dropped 5 bases and J dropped 6 bases, with 7 bases sitting between them. In germline, CDR1 is SEHNR, CDR2 FQNEAQ (reference sequence). The CDR3 contains 12 residues.

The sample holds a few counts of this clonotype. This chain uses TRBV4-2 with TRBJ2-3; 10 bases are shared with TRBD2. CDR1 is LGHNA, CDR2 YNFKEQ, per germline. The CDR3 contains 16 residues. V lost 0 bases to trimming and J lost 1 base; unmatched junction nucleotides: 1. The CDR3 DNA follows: TGTGCCAGCAGCCAAGATCTAGCGGGGGGCACAGATACGCAGTATTTT. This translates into CASSQDLAGGTDTQYF.

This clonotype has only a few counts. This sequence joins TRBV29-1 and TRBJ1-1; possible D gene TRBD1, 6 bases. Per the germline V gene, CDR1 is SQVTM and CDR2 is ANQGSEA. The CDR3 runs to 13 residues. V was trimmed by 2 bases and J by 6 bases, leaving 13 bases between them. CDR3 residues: CSVERGGVAEAFF. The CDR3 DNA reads TGCAGCGTTGAAAGGGGGGGAGTCGCTGAAGCTTTCTTT.

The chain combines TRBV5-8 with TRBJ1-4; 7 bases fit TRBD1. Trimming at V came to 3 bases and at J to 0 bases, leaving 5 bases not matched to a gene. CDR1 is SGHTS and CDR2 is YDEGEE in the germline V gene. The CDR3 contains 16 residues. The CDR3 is CASSWGQSSTNEKLFF. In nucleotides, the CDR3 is TGTGCCAGCAGCTGGGGACAGAGTTCAACTAATGAAAAACTGTTTTTT. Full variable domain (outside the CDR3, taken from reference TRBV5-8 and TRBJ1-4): EAGVTQSPTHLIKTRGQQATLRCSPISGHTSVYWYQQALGLGLQFLLWYDEGEERNRGNFPPRFSGRQFPNYSSELNVNALELEDSALYLCASSWGQSSTNEKLFFGSGTQLSVL.

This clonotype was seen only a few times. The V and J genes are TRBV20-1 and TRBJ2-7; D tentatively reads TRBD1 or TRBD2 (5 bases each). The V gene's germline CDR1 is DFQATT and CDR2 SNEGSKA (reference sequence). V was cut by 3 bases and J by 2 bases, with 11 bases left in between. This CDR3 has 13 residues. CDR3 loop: CSARGRATYEQYF. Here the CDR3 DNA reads TGCAGTGCTAGGGGGCGGGCCACCTACGAGCAGTACTTC.

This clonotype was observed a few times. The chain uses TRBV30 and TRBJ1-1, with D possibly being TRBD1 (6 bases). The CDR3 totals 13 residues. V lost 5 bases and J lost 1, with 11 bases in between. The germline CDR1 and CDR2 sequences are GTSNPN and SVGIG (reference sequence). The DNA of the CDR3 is TGTGCCTGGGGGCAGGGGCAGAACACTGAAGCTTTCTTT. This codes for CAWGQGQNTEAFF. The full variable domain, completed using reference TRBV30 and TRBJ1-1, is SQTIHQWPATLVQPVGSPLSLECTVEGTSNPNLYWYRQAAGRGLQLLFYSVGIGQISSEVPQNLSASRPQDRQFILSSKKLLLSDSGFYLCAWGQGQNTEAFFGQGTRLTVV.

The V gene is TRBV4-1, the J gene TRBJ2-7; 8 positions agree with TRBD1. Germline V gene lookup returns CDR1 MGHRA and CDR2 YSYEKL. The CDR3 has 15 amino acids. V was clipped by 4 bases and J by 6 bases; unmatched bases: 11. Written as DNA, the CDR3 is TGCGCCAGCAGCCCTTTTGGACAGGGCGTAGGCGAGCAGTACTTC. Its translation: CASSPFGQGVGEQYF.

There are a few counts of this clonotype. The CDR3 sequence is CASSPGQGFWQETQYF. As DNA, the CDR3 is TGCGCCAGCAGCCCGGGACAGGGGTTCTGGCAAGAGACCCAGTACTTC. The chain links TRBV5-1 to TRBJ2-5; 10 bases are shared with TRBD1. The V gene's germline CDR1 is SGHRS and CDR2 YFSETQ. The CDR3 has 16 residues. J lost 2 bases, V lost 4 bases, and 8 bases had no gene match.

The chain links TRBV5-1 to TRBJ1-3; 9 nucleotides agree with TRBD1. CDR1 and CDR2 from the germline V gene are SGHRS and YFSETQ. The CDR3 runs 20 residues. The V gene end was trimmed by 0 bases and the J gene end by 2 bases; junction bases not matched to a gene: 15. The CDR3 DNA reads TGCGCCAGCAGCTTGGAGTATGGCGGGACAGGGTTAGTCGCTGGAAACACCATATATTTT. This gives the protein CASSLEYGGTGLVAGNTIYF.